This entry lists 30 T cell receptor beta chains sequenced from one sample in a study of blood T cell repertoires in COVID-19. Some clones are missing from TCRdb's copy, which holds only in-frame ones; the method was immunoSEQ multiplex PCR. The table includes some 80,000 clones, 85% to 90% detected once. The sample comprised peripheral blood. These receptors came from a human donor in a cohort sampled during active COVID-19.

This clone has only a few counts. The V and J genes are TRBV2 and TRBJ2-1, with 7 positions matching TRBD2. V shed 6 bases and J 6 bases; nucleotides not matched to a gene: 8. The CDR3 is made up of 14 amino acids. Germline V lookup: CDR1 SNHLY, CDR2 FYNNEI. CDR3 bases: TGTGCCAGCAGCGACCGGGACTATTCCAATGAGCAGTTCTTC. Translation: CASSDRDYSNEQFF. Full variable domain (outside the CDR3, taken from reference TRBV2 and TRBJ2-1): EPEVTQTPSHQVTQMGQEVILRCVPISNHLYFYWYRQILGQKVEFLVSFYNNEISEKSEIFDDQFSVERPDGSNFTLKIRSTKLEDSAMYFCASSDRDYSNEQFFGPGTRLTVL.

This clone was detected a few times. V and J are TRBV5-6 and TRBJ1-4; weak D call: TRBD1 (6 bases). Looked up from germline, CDR1 is SGHDT and CDR2 is YYEEEE. This CDR3 has 14 residues. The V end was cut by 4 bases, the J end by 7 bases, with 14 bases between. CDR3 amino acids: CASSRLQGGEKLFF. In nucleotides, the CDR3 is TGTGCCAGCAGCCGGCTACAGGGCGGTGAAAAACTGTTTTTT.

The chain uses TRBV3-1 (or the pseudogene TRBV3-2) and TRBJ2-3, with 10 bases matching TRBD2. In germline, CDR1 is LGHDT, CDR2 YNNKEL (reference sequence). With 4 bases clipped from V and 3 bases from J, the junction kept 4 bases outside the gene matches. This CDR3 has 15 residues. The CDR3 protein is CASSPRLAGTDTQYF. The CDR3 region has the DNA TGTGCCAGCAGCCCACGACTAGCGGGTACAGATACGCAGTATTTT.

This clone was observed a single time. This rearrangement joins TRBV28 to TRBJ2-7, with 7 bases identical to TRBD1. Germline V gene lookup returns CDR1 MDHEN and CDR2 SYDVKM. With 6 bases clipped from V and 2 bases from J, the junction kept 7 bases outside the gene matches. The CDR3 is made up of 14 amino acids. CDR3 nucleotide sequence: TGTGCCAGCAGCCCCGGGACAGTTACCTACGAGCAGTACTTC. Translated, it gives CASSPGTVTYEQYF.

This clone was found once. The chain carries TRBV5-1 and TRBJ1-4; D is perhaps TRBD1 (6 bases). In germline, CDR1 is SGHRS, CDR2 YFSETQ. There are 16 residues in the CDR3. With 0 bases removed from V and 8 bases from J, the gap between germline ends came to 17 bases. The CDR3 DNA sequence: TGCGCCAGCAGCTTGGACCCCGGACAGAAACGAGAAAAACTGTTTTTT. It codes for CASSLDPGQKREKLFF.

In its sample, this clone was seen once. The chain combines TRBV5-4 with TRBJ2-2; 12 bases map to TRBD1. The length of the CDR3 is 16 residues. The V gene's germline CDR1 is SGHNT and CDR2 YYREEE (reference sequence). J gave up 5 bases and V 3 bases, and 5 bases lay outside the gene matches. CDR3 nucleotide sequence: TGTGCCAGCAGCTCCCGGGACAGGGGGCTTACCGGGGAGCTGTTTTTT. This sequence encodes CASSSRDRGLTGELFF.

The chain recombines TRBV5-6 with TRBJ2-2, with 8 bases lining up with TRBD2. Trimming at V came to 2 bases and at J to 1 base, leaving 7 bases not matched to a gene. Germline V CDR1 and CDR2: SGHDT, YYEEEE. This CDR3 spans 17 amino acids. The CDR3 bases are TGTGCCAGCAGCTTAATCAACGGGGGGGTGAACACCGGGGAGCTGTTTTTT. It specifies CASSLINGGVNTGELFF.

The chain carries TRBV5-6 and TRBJ1-3, with D maybe TRBD1 (5 bases). Germline CDR1 SGHDT, CDR2 YYEEEE. The CDR3 totals 16 residues. Trimming shortened V by 0 bases and J by 0 bases, and 10 bases separated the two germline ends. This chain's CDR3 is CASSLGQLHSGNTIYF. The CDR3 DNA reads as TGTGCCAGCAGCTTGGGACAGCTTCACTCTGGAAACACCATATATTTT.

The chain employs TRBV28 and TRBJ1-6; TRBD1 might be the D (6 bases). Trimming stripped 6 bases from V and 4 bases from J, with 13 bases between. Germline-derived CDR1 and CDR2 are MDHEN and SYDVKM. The CDR3 covers 15 residues. The CDR3 spells CASRPRTEYNSPLHF. The CDR3 DNA reads as TGTGCCAGCAGACCTCGGACAGAGTATAATTCACCCCTCCACTTT.

This clone was seen more than once but under ten times. The chain is built from TRBV7-2 and TRBJ1-1, with 7 bases fitting TRBD1. V shed 5 bases, J shed 1 base, and the junction held 1 base outside the gene matches. The germline CDR1 and CDR2 sequences are SGHTA and FQGNSA. The CDR3 spans 13 residues. This chain's CDR3 is CASSRDRNTEAFF. CDR3 bases: TGTGCCAGCAGCCGGGACAGGAACACTGAAGCTTTCTTT.

V is TRBV3-1 (or the pseudogene TRBV3-2) and J is TRBJ1-4; 8 bases align to TRBD1. Trimming at V came to 10 bases and at J to 3 bases, leaving 4 bases not matched to a gene. This CDR3 comprises 13 residues. Germline assignment: CDR1 LGHDT and CDR2 YNNKEL (reference sequence). The chain's CDR3 is CATGGRANEKLFF. The CDR3 DNA sequence: TGTGCCACAGGGGGCAGAGCTAATGAAAAACTGTTTTTT.

The V call is TRBV7-3, the J call TRBJ1-6; 10 bases are shared with TRBD1. Germline lookup yields CDR1 SGHTA and CDR2 FQGTGA. V was clipped by 5 bases and J by 9 bases; unmatched bases: 7. There are 15 residues in the CDR3. This chain's CDR3 is CASSPGQGKGSPLHF. The CDR3 DNA follows: TGTGCCAGCAGCCCGGGACAGGGGAAAGGTTCACCCCTCCACTTT.

J is TRBJ2-4 and V is TRBV21-1; TRBD1 is taken as the D call from the table, unchecked against the DNA. TRBV21-1 is recorded as a pseudogene. This CDR3 has 21 residues. CDR3 protein: CASSKNRTYSPRTGGKNIQYF. Here the CDR3 DNA reads TGTGCCAGCAGCAAAAACCGCACATATTCTCCGCGCACAGGGGGAAAAAACATTCAGTACTTC.

The V gene is TRBV5-4, the J gene TRBJ2-7, with 12 bases identical to TRBD2. Losses at the gene ends were 0 bases for V and 2 bases for J; bases not matched to a gene: 0. The CDR3 covers 15 residues. Germline loops: CDR1 SGHNT, CDR2 YYREEE (reference sequence). The CDR3 DNA reads as TGTGCCAGCAGCTTGGCTAGCGGGGGGGCCTACGAGCAGTACTTC. Amino acids: CASSLASGGAYEQYF.

J is TRBJ2-5 and V is TRBV9; 8 nucleotides match TRBD1. The germline CDR1 and CDR2 sequences are SGDLS and YYNGEE. This CDR3 has 15 residues. With V trimmed by 4 bases and J by 1 base, 6 bases remained unmatched. The CDR3 DNA reads as TGTGCCAGCAGCTCCCAGGGGGCGTTCCAAGAGACCCAGTACTTC. Its protein is CASSSQGAFQETQYF.

The chain links TRBV4-2 to TRBJ1-1, with TRBD1 matching over 7 bases. J lost 2 bases, V lost 8 bases, and 5 bases had no gene match. The CDR3 has 13 residues. CDR1 and CDR2 from the germline V gene are LGHNA and YNFKEQ. The CDR3 DNA follows: TGTGCCAGCTACCGACAGGGAAACACTGAAGCTTTCTTT. This encodes CASYRQGNTEAFF.

The chain employs TRBV28 and TRBJ2-7; D call uncertain. Per germline, CDR1 MDHEN and CDR2 SYDVKM. V gave up 4 bases and J gave up 3 bases, with 4 bases separating them. The CDR3 has 11 residues. The chain's CDR3 is CASSSRYEQYF. The CDR3 DNA reads TGTGCCAGCAGTTCCCGCTACGAGCAGTACTTC.

The chain couples TRBV4-3 to TRBJ2-5; TRBD2 agrees at 13 bases. The CDR3 totals 15 residues. The V gene's germline CDR1 is LGHNA and CDR2 YSLEER. V lost 4 bases to trimming and J lost 3 bases; unmatched junction nucleotides: 2. The CDR3 loop is CASSLGLAGEETQYF. CDR3 in DNA: TGCGCCAGCAGCCTCGGACTAGCGGGAGAAGAGACCCAGTACTTC.

This clone was seen once. The genes are TRBV5-5 and TRBJ1-1; no definite D call. Per the germline V gene, CDR1 is SGHKS and CDR2 is YYEKEE (reference sequence). With 1 base removed from V and 4 bases from J, the gap between germline ends came to 8 bases. The CDR3 contains 13 residues. The chain's CDR3 is CASSLSEITEAFF. The CDR3 coding sequence is TGTGCCAGCAGCTTGTCAGAAATCACTGAAGCTTTCTTT.

The chain carries TRBV7-3 and TRBJ2-5, with a possible D match to TRBD1 (6 bases). The germline gives CDR1 SGHTA, CDR2 FQGTGA. Trimming took 4 bases from V and 5 from J, leaving 14 bases between them. The CDR3 has 14 amino acids. CDR3 residues: CASSSTGFGETQYF. The CDR3 DNA sequence: TGTGCCAGCAGCTCCACAGGGTTTGGGGAGACCCAGTACTTC.

The rearrangement joins TRBV27 to TRBJ1-6; D is ambiguous. Germline assignment: CDR1 MNHEY and CDR2 SMNVEV (reference sequence). The V end lost 2 bases, the J end lost 7 bases, and 12 bases lay between the germline ends. The CDR3 has 15 residues. CDR3 coding DNA: TGTGCCAGCAGTTTAACAGCCAGGTTGAATTCACCCCTCCACTTT. Its translation: CASSLTARLNSPLHF.

The chain employs TRBV4-3 and TRBJ2-7; D is undetermined. Per the germline V gene, CDR1 is LGHNA and CDR2 is YSLEER. V was shortened by 2 bases and J by 2 bases, with 13 bases between the two germline ends. CDR3 length: 15 amino acids. CDR3 in amino acids: CASSQKAADTYEQYF. The CDR3 bases are TGCGCCAGCAGCCAAAAGGCGGCAGATACCTACGAGCAGTACTTC.

This chain uses TRBV6-6 with TRBJ1-5; D remains unclear. Per germline, CDR1 MNHNY and CDR2 SVGAGI (reference sequence). The CDR3 spans 15 residues. Trimming took 0 bases from V and 4 from J, leaving 10 bases between them. The CDR3 reads CASSYSPEPNQPQHF. CDR3 coding DNA: TGTGCCAGCAGTTACTCCCCGGAGCCTAATCAGCCCCAGCATTTT.

The V call is TRBV7-9, the J call TRBJ1-2; D ambiguous. Germline-derived CDR1 and CDR2 are SEHNR and FQNEAQ (reference sequence). The CDR3 contains 11 residues. The ends were cut back, 2 bases at V and 7 bases at J, with 5 bases in the middle. The CDR3 region is CASSLFSGYTF. For the CDR3, the DNA is TGTGCCAGCAGCTTATTCTCTGGCTACACCTTC.

V usage is TRBV21-1 and J usage is TRBJ2-1; the D segment call TRBD2 is taken from the table without a DNA check. TRBV21-1 is listed as a pseudogene. CDR3 length equals 15 residues. The CDR3 DNA sequence: TGTGCCAGCAGCAAAAACAACTGGCCGGGGGGCCGCTCTTTCTTC. Amino acid sequence: CASSKNNWPGGRSFF.

This rearrangement joins TRBV7-3 to TRBJ2-2; D is perhaps TRBD2 (5 bases). Germline CDR1 reads SGHTA; CDR2 reads FQGTGA. There are 13 residues in the CDR3. V shed 6 bases and J shed 7 bases, with 12 bases lying between them. The CDR3 coding sequence is TGTGCCAGCAGTCCCCGGGGTCGCGGGGAGCTGTTTTTT. Protein sequence: CASSPRGRGELFF.

V and J are TRBV4-2 and TRBJ2-3; 9 bases are shared with TRBD1. Germline CDR1 and CDR2: LGHNA and YNFKEQ. The CDR3 is 13 amino acids. The J segment lost 11 bases and the V segment lost 0 bases, leaving 3 bases of the junction unmatched. CDR3 residues: CASSQDWDREQYF. The DNA of the CDR3 is TGTGCCAGCAGCCAAGATTGGGACAGGGAGCAGTATTTT.

About this clone: As the CDR3 is not closed by the conserved phenylalanine or tryptophan, this likely results from a read error. The chain links TRBV2 to TRBJ1-2; D not resolved. The CDR3 has 14 residues. The germline V and J ends were trimmed by 7 bases and 2 bases, with 14 bases remaining between them. Germline CDR1 SNHLY, CDR2 FYNNEI. Written as DNA, the CDR3 is TGTGCCAGCACCCCGAACCGGCAGAACTATGGCTACACCTCC. Translation gives CASTPNRQNYGYTS.

In its sample, this clone was seen once. The V and J genes are TRBV6-5 and TRBJ2-7; 9 bases match TRBD1. Germline CDR1 reads MNHEY; CDR2 reads SVGAGI. Germline trimming cut 6 bases from V and 6 bases from J; bases unmatched to any gene: 12. The CDR3 has 15 residues. The CDR3 sequence is CASRRTGTGYGEQYF. The CDR3 nucleotides are TGTGCCAGCAGGCGGACCGGGACAGGGTACGGCGAGCAGTACTTC.

This clone was detected only once. CDR3 region: CASSLRDTIYF. The CDR3 nucleotides are TGTGCCAGCAGCCTTCGAGACACCATATATTTT. The J gene is TRBJ1-3, the V gene TRBV7-2; no reliable D call. V gave up 5 bases and J gave up 8 bases, with 7 bases separating them. CDR1 is SGHTA and CDR2 is FQGNSA in the germline V gene. The length of the CDR3 is 11 residues.